This T cell receptor (beta chain) emerged from a study of OX40 agonist ivuxolimab in advanced cancers. Study-level information: Ivuxolimab, which is an agonistic anti-OX40 (CD134) antibody, was administered to the patients. Study observations and caveats: CD8+ T cells averaged more expanded clones than CD4+.

The repertoire was sequenced with immunoSEQ multiplex PCR; TCRdb's copy has only in-frame clones and lacks some. This repertoire shows about 72,000 clones, over 75% found once; its top ten account for roughly 1%. CDR1 SGHRS and CDR2 YFSETQ come from the germline V gene. The ends were cut back, 4 bases at V and 3 bases at J, with 13 bases in the middle. This CDR3 region has 15 residues. As regards this clone: Its target is unknown.

The J gene is TRBJ2-2, the V gene TRBV5-1; tentative D call: TRBD1 (7 bases). The sample consisted of CD4+ or CD8+ T cells sorted from blood, taken in a trial of the OX40 agonist ivuxolimab. This clonotype was obtained from an adult with an advanced solid tumor such as melanoma, head and neck, liver or kidney cancer. Here the CDR3 DNA reads TGCGCCAGCAGCCCGGCGGGGACAGACACCGGGGAGCTGTTTTTT. Translation: CASSPAGTDTGELFF.